The clone carrying this T cell receptor beta chain was seen a few times. Its antigen is unidentified. Repertoires were generated with immunoSEQ multiplex PCR, while TCRdb's copy carries only in-frame clones and drops some. Here the sample spans about 160,000 clones, almost 85% being singletons. This entry belongs to a study of cytomegalovirus exposure and HLA in healthy donors. Study findings and constraints: Cytomegalovirus status was reportedly diagnosed by the classifier with high sensitivity and specificity.

CDR1 and CDR2 from the germline V gene are MDHEN and SYDVKM. The ends were cut back, 2 bases at V and 7 bases at J, with 12 bases in the middle. The CDR3 is made up of 15 amino acids. The TCR sequence derives from a man aged 25 to 40 in good health and CMV-seropositive. Material for sequencing was PBMCs. The chain carries TRBV28 and TRBJ1-6; D is possibly TRBD1 (6 bases). In nucleotides, the CDR3 is TGTGCCAGCAGTTTAGTTGGACAGAAAAATTCACCCCTCCACTTT. This encodes CASSLVGQKNSPLHF.